This TCR beta chain derives from a study of CD8 T cells in Susac syndrome. TEMRA cells were FACS-enriched, with CD8+ and CD4+ T cells isolated negatively. The authors reverse transcribed roughly 0.5 to 1 ug RNA with random hexamers. Each CDR3 protein is one row after TCRdb ran MiXCR on the immunoSEQ multiplex PCR reads. The profile shows around 150,000 distinct CDR3 sequences, roughly 94% of them singletons. The CDR3 covers 14 residues. Losses at the gene ends were 4 bases for V and 7 bases for J; bases not matched to a gene: 7. CDR1 and CDR2 (germline): SGHRS, YFSETQ. The sequence was collected from a human donor with Susac syndrome. The J gene is TRBJ1-5, the V gene TRBV5-1, with 8 nucleotides matching TRBD1. Material: CD4+ T cells from PBMCs. This chain's CDR3 is CASSPGQGEQPQHF. In DNA form, the CDR3 reads TGCGCCAGCAGCCCCGGACAGGGTGAACAGCCCCAGCATTTT. The complete variable domain, with remaining parts taken from reference TRBV5-1 and TRBJ1-5, reads KAGVTQTPRYLIKTRGQQVTLSCSPISGHRSVSWYQQTPGQGLQFLFEYFSETQRNKGNFPGRFSGRQFSNSRSEMNVSTLELGDSALYLCASSPGQGEQPQHFGDGTRLSIL.